This TCR beta chain is from a study of T cells in Graves' hyperthyroidism and ophthalmopathy. RNA transcripts gave rise to amplified TCR beta CDR3 regions. The TCR CDR3 first-round RT-PCR relied on the HTBI primer set. TCRdb reprocessed the multiplex PCR reads via MiXCR and lists one record per CDR3 protein. The sample holds hundreds of thousands of distinct CDR3 sequences, around 13% seen once. The CDR3 totals 14 residues. V shed 6 bases and J shed 0 bases, with 11 bases lying between them. The V gene's germline CDR1 is SNHLY and CDR2 FYNNEI. This clonotype was recorded many times. On the basis of clinical symptoms, serum thyroxine and TRAb, thyroid ultrasound and orbital computed tomography, diagnoses were made.

The rearrangement joins TRBV2 to TRBJ1-1, with D possibly TRBD1 on 6 matching bases. Sequencing was carried out using blood. The receptor comes from a woman aged 18 to 35 with Graves' hyperthyroidism. The chain's CDR3 is CASRWDNLNTEAFF. CDR3 nucleotides: TGTGCCAGCAGGTGGGACAATTTGAACACTGAAGCTTTCTTT.